Listed here are 13 T cell receptor beta chains from one sample, sequenced in a study of cytomegalovirus exposure and HLA in healthy donors. The primer mix had 60 Vbeta and 13 Jbeta primers. Assay used: immunoSEQ multiplex PCR; TCRdb lists only in-frame clones, some missing. In the table there are approximately 120,000 clones, 74% of which are singletons. The source material was PBMCs. These TCRs come from a human donor in good health.

V is TRBV6-5 and J is TRBJ2-1, with D possibly matching TRBD2 (7 bases). Germline lookup yields CDR1 MNHEY and CDR2 SVGAGI. This CDR3 has 12 amino acids. V dropped 2 bases and J dropped 13 bases, with 12 bases sitting between them. The CDR3 region has the DNA TGTGCCAGCAGTTACAGGGGAGGGGGTCAGTTCTTC. This gives the protein CASSYRGGGQFF.

V usage is TRBV30 and J usage is TRBJ2-7, with 10 bases that match TRBD2. This CDR3 is 16 amino acids long. V gave up 2 bases and J gave up 3 bases; unmatched junction bases: 10. Germline assignment: CDR1 GTSNPN and CDR2 SVGIG (reference sequence). The CDR3 DNA is TGTGCCTGGAGTCAAGGTGCACTAGCGGGATTCTACGAGCAGTACTTC. The encoded protein is CAWSQGALAGFYEQYF.

V gene TRBV5-1 combines with J gene TRBJ2-3; 8 nucleotides match TRBD2. This CDR3 is built from 16 residues. From germline, CDR1 is SGHRS and CDR2 YFSETQ. After removal of 4 bases from V and 2 bases from J, the junction contained 9 bases not matched to a gene. CDR3 loop: CASSATSGSSTDTQYF. The CDR3, as DNA: TGCGCCAGCAGCGCCACTAGCGGTTCCTCCACAGATACGCAGTATTTT.

The chain links TRBV28 to TRBJ1-4, with a tentative D call TRBD1 (5 bases). V dropped 5 bases and J dropped 8 bases, with 15 bases sitting between them. Per germline, CDR1 MDHEN and CDR2 SYDVKM. The CDR3 has 14 residues. The DNA of the CDR3 is TGTGCCAGCAGTCGTACGGGGGGGTGGGAAAAACTGTTTTTT. Protein sequence: CASSRTGGWEKLFF.

The chain joins TRBV6-1 to TRBJ1-2, with 9 bases fitting TRBD1. The germline V gene encodes CDR1 MNHNS and CDR2 SASEGT. The CDR3 is made up of 13 amino acids. V lost 6 bases to trimming and J lost 3 bases; unmatched junction nucleotides: 2. The CDR3 loop reads CASRRDRDYGYTF. For the CDR3, the DNA is TGTGCCAGCAGACGGGACAGGGACTATGGCTACACCTTC.

The genes are TRBV5-1 and TRBJ1-1; D gene ambiguous. The V gene lost 0 bases and the J gene lost 1 base, with 16 bases spanning the gap. Germline V CDR1 and CDR2: SGHRS, YFSETQ. CDR3 length: 17 amino acids. The CDR3 DNA follows: TGCGCCAGCAGCTTGGATCCGGGGAGGTGGCGGAACACTGAAGCTTTCTTT. This sequence encodes CASSLDPGRWRNTEAFF.

CDR3 protein: CASSRDKDNSPLHF. DNA of the CDR3: TGTGCCAGCAGCCGGGACAAAGATAATTCACCCCTCCACTTT. The chain joins TRBV7-3 to TRBJ1-6; TRBD1 might be the D (6 bases). Trimming took off 5 bases at V and 5 bases at J, with 10 bases between the two ends. CDR1 SGHTA and CDR2 FQGTGA come from the germline V gene. The CDR3 is 14 residues long.

The chain uses TRBV5-4 and TRBJ1-6, with TRBD1 as a possible D gene (5 bases). Germline-derived CDR1 and CDR2 are SGHNT and YYREEE (reference sequence). V lost 2 bases and J lost 5, with 11 bases in between. The CDR3 contains 15 residues. The CDR3 DNA is TGTGCCAGCAGCTTCCAGGGTGGGAATAATTCACCCCTCCACTTT. This sequence encodes CASSFQGGNNSPLHF.

The rearrangement joins TRBV28 to TRBJ2-7, with TRBD2 matching 12 bases. J lost 4 bases, V lost 10 bases, and 8 bases had no gene match. This CDR3 comprises 14 residues. Germline V gene lookup returns CDR1 MDHEN and CDR2 SYDVKM. The CDR3 DNA reads as TGTGCCACTACCCTAGCGGGGGGGGTTTACGAGCAGTACTTC. Protein product: CATTLAGGVYEQYF. The full variable domain, with the rest looked up from reference TRBV28 and TRBJ2-7, is DVKVTQSSRYLVKRTGEKVFLECVQDMDHENMFWYRQDPGLGLRLIYFSYDVKMKEKGDIPEGYSVSREKKERFSLILESASTNQTSMYLCATTLAGGVYEQYFGPGTRLTVT.

The chain links TRBV6-5 to TRBJ1-1; D gene unclear. Germline V gene lookup returns CDR1 MNHEY and CDR2 SVGAGI. The CDR3 loop spans 15 amino acids. V was clipped by 7 bases and J by 1 base, with 16 bases between them. The CDR3 nucleotides read TGTGCCAGCACCCCTCCCTTGGCACCGAACACTGAAGCTTTCTTT. This translates into CASTPPLAPNTEAFF.

The V and J genes are TRBV28 and TRBJ2-1; 7 bases match TRBD1. V shed 3 bases and J 4 bases; nucleotides not matched to a gene: 6. The germline V gene encodes CDR1 MDHEN and CDR2 SYDVKM. This CDR3 is 15 amino acids long. CDR3 loop: CASSFPGQAYNEQFF. For the CDR3, the DNA is TGTGCCAGCAGTTTCCCCGGACAGGCTTACAATGAGCAGTTCTTC.

For the CDR3, the DNA is TGTGCCAGCAGCTTAGCTAAAGATACGCAGTATTTT. Its translation: CASSLAKDTQYF. The gene calls are TRBV13 and TRBJ2-3; D remains ambiguous. The CDR3 spans 12 residues. Trimming stripped 1 base from V and 5 bases from J, with 4 bases between. Germline V gene sequence: CDR1 PRHDT, CDR2 FYEKMQ (reference sequence).

Details on this clone: This CDR3 is also generated by other DNA sequences in the sample. The chain is built from TRBV29-1 and TRBJ2-2; possible D gene TRBD2, 5 bases. The V gene's germline CDR1 is SQVTM and CDR2 ANQGSEA. Between the trimmed V and J ends, which lost 4 bases and 4 bases, there was a span of 13 bases. This CDR3 contains 14 residues. This CDR3 reads CSVVTAEGTGELFF. CDR3 DNA: TGCAGCGTTGTTACGGCCGAGGGCACCGGGGAGCTGTTTTTT.